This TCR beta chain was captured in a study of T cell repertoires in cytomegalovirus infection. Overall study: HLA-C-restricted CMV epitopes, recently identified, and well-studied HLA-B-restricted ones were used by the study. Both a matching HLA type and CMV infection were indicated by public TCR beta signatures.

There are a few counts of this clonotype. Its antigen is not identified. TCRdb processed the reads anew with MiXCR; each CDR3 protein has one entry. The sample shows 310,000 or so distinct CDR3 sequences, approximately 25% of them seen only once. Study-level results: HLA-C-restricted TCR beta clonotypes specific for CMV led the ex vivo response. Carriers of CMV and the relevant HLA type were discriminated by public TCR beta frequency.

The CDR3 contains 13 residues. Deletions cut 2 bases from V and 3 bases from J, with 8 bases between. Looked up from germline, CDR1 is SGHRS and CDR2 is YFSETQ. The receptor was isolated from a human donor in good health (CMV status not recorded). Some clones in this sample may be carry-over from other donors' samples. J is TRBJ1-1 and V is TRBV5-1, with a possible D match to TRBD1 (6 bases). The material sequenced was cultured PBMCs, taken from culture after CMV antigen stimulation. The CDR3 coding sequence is TGCGCCAGCAGCTTATCAGGGGACACTGAAGCTTTCTTT. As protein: CASSLSGDTEAFF. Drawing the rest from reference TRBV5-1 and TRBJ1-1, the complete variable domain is KAGVTQTPRYLIKTRGQQVTLSCSPISGHRSVSWYQQTPGQGLQFLFEYFSETQRNKGNFPGRFSGRQFSNSRSEMNVSTLELGDSALYLCASSLSGDTEAFFGQGTRLTVV.